Below, 3 T cell receptor beta chains from the same sample are listed, as sequenced in a study of blood T cells in healthy people across ages (dated by TCRdb to about 2015). Library preparation employed 5' RACE. Sequencing was performed on an Illumina HiSeq 2500. The second PCR ran for about 6 to 12 cycles and used a J-beta primer mix along with a sample-barcoded 5' primer. TCRdb trimmed the raw reads at Q25, called clones with MiXCR and kept productive beta chains. Rows merge per CDR3 protein into single entries with the most common DNA and genes. The sample table holds 550,000 to 750,000 distinct CDR3 sequences, of which approximately 21% were seen once. In total, the top ten clones hold 3% to 4% of the sample. The sequenced sample was blood. All receptors come from a man aged 65 to 79 in good health.

This clonotype was counted many times. The chain combines TRBV27 with TRBJ2-7; 8 nucleotides agree with TRBD1. Germline values: CDR1 MNHEY, CDR2 SMNVEV (reference sequence). V shed 5 bases, J shed 2 bases, and the junction held 11 bases outside the gene matches. CDR3 length: 16 amino acids. CDR3 residues: CASSTRWTGIAYEQYF. CDR3 coding DNA: TGTGCCAGCAGTACGCGTTGGACAGGGATAGCCTACGAGCAGTACTTC.

This chain links TRBV20-1 with TRBJ2-1; D is perhaps TRBD1 (5 bases). V lost 0 bases and J lost 2, with 11 bases in between. The CDR3 covers 15 residues. CDR1 and CDR2 from the germline V gene are DFQATT and SNEGSKA (reference sequence). The CDR3 DNA sequence: TGCAGTGCTAGAGAGCCCGTAGGGGCCTACAATGAGCAGTTCTTC. Its protein product is CSAREPVGAYNEQFF.

This clonotype was counted a few times. The V and J genes are TRBV20-1 and TRBJ2-5; D call uncertain. Judging by the DNA end, TRBJ2-1 fits better; the J call may be wrong. The CDR3 totals 16 residues. Germline CDR1 and CDR2: DFQATT and SNEGSKA (reference sequence). CDR3 DNA sequence: TGCAGTGCTAGGGCGTCCCTGACTCCACGATGGGATGAGCAGTTCTTC. Its protein is CSARASLTPRWDEQFF.